This T cell receptor (beta chain) comes out of a study of blood T cell repertoires in COVID-19. TCRdb's table, derived via immunoSEQ multiplex PCR, lists solely in-frame clones and lacks some. In the table there are 210,000 or so clones, 87% of which are singletons. What was sequenced was peripheral blood. The clonotype originates from a woman in her late teens or twenties who had recovered from COVID-19.

The CDR3 here is CASSDLGGSSYEQYF. The CDR3 DNA reads TGTGCCAGCAGCGACCTTGGCGGGAGCTCCTACGAGCAGTACTTC. V gene TRBV6-2 or TRBV6-3 combines with J gene TRBJ2-7; 7 bases map to TRBD2. Unmatched junction bases numbered 8, after V lost 6 bases and J lost 0 bases. This CDR3 comprises 15 residues. CDR1 and CDR2 (germline): MNHEY, SVGEGT.